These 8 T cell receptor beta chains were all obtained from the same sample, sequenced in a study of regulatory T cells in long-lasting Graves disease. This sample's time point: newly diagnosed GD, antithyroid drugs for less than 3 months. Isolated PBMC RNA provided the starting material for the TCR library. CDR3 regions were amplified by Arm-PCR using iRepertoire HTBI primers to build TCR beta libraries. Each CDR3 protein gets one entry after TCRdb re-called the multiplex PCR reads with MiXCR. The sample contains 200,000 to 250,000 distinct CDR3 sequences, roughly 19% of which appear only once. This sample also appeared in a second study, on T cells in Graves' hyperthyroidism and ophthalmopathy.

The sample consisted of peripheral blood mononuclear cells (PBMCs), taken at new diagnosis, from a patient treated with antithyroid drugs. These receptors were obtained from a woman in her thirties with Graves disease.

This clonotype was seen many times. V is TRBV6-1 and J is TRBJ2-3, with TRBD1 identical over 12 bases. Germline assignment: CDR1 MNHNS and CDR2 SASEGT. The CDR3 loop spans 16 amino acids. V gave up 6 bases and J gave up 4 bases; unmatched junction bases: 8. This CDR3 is CASRPLGTGGADTQYF. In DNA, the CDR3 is TGTGCCAGCAGACCTCTCGGGACAGGGGGCGCAGATACGCAGTATTTT.

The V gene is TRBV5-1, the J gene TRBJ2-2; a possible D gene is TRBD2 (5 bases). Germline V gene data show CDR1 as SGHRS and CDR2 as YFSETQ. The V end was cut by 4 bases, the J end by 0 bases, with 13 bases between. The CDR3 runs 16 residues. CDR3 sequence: CASSLSYGTNTGELFF. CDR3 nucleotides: TGCGCCAGCAGCCTATCTTACGGGACGAACACCGGGGAGCTGTTTTTT.

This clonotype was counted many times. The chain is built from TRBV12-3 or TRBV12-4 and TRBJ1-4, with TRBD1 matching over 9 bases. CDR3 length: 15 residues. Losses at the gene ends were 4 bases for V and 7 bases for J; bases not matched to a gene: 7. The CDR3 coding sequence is TGTGCCAGCAGTTCACAGGGGGCGCGTTCTGAAAAACTGTTTTTT. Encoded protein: CASSSQGARSEKLFF.

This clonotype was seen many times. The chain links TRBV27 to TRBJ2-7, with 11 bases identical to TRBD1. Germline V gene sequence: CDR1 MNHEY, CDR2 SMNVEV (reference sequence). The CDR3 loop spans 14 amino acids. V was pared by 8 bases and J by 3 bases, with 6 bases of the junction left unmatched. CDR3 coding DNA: TGTGCCAGCGGGGCCGGGACAGGGGGCTACGAGCAGTACTTC. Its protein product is CASGAGTGGYEQYF.

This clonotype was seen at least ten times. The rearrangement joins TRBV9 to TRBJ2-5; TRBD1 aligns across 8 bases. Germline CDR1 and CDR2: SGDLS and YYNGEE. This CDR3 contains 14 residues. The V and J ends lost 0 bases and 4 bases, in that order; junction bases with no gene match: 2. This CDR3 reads CASSVAGGGETQYF. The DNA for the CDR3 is TGTGCCAGCAGCGTAGCAGGGGGCGGAGAGACCCAGTACTTC.

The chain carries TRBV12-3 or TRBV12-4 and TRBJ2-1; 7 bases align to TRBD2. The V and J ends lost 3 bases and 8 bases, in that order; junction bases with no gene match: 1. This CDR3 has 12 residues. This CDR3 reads CASSFGLDEQFF. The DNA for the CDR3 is TGTGCCAGCAGTTTCGGACTAGATGAGCAGTTCTTC.

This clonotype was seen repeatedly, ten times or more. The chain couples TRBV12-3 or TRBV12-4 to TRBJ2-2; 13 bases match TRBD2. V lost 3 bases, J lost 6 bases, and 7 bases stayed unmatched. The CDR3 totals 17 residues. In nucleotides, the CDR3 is TGTGCCAGCAGTTTCCTCGGACTAGCGGGAGCGGCCGGGGAGCTGTTTTTT. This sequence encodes CASSFLGLAGAAGELFF.

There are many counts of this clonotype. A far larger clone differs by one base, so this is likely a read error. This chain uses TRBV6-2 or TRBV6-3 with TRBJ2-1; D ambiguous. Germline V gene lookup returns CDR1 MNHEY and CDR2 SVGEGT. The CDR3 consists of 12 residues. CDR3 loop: CASRGAYNEQLF. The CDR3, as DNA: TGTGCCAGCAGGGGCGCCTACAATGAGCAGCTCTTC.